This TCR beta chain was captured by sequencing in a study of blood T cell repertoires in COVID-19 (TCRdb year 2020). Some background on the complete study: Samples covering the acute and convalescent phases of COVID-19 were provided by collaborators in the United States, Italy and Spain. The material from the prospective study consisted of cDNA or gDNA derived from T cells, B-cell-depleted T cells, or PBMCs. Deeply sampled blood TCRbeta repertoires from subjects exposed to, actively infected with, or recovered from COVID-19 were included in the dataset. The repertoires were released in a freely available public database intended as a resource for research on the immune response to SARS-CoV-2. Samples came from the ongoing ImmuneRACE study (first 160 participants) plus 1,254 subjects from 6 global collaborators. A de-identified subject ID, COVID-19 status, age in years and sex were almost always included in the sample metadata. Where available, HLA class I and class II types were taken from metadata supplied by the sample provider and were not determined by assay-based typing.

What the authors observed across the whole study: Clinical and demographic metadata were provided uncurated, with the amount varying by source and participant.

V was cut back by 9 bases and J by 0 bases, leaving a gap of 15 bases between them. From cysteine to phenylalanine, the CDR3 is 15 amino acids long. The entry retains the CDR3 DNA only, 45 bases that are in frame from base 1. In the germline V gene, CDR1 corresponds to MDHEN and CDR2 to SYDVKM. Participants in the prospective study were aged about 18 to 90 years, lived in about two dozen United States geographic areas, and enrolled through a virtual design. In the prospective study, participants were assigned to cohorts based on the clinical history participants reported in a screening survey and a study questionnaire. In the prospective study, mobile phlebotomists collected whole blood, serum and a nasopharyngeal or oropharyngeal swab from each participant. Over a roughly two-month period, participants in the prospective study had the option of providing additional blood draws and questionnaires. Before DNA extraction, prospective study blood samples were shipped either frozen or at room temperature.

In regard to this clone: Its antigen is currently not known. Per-base quality was not reported, and no clone a single base away is much larger than it.

TCRbeta CDR3 regions were amplified from genomic DNA by means of the immunoSEQ Assay, a bias-controlled multiplex PCR. The authors' pipeline ran thus. Within the assay, amplification of reference gene primers was used to estimate how many nucleated cells each sample contained. Sequence reads were collapsed and filtered to measure the absolute abundance of every unique TCRbeta CDR3 rearrangement. Productive Simpson clonality was computed per sample as the square root of Simpson's diversity index over productive rearrangements. The immuneACCESS repertoire file appears here via TCRdb, limited to in-frame rearrangements. These files lack a portion of the clones; in checked studies, under half of the deficit traces to unresolved V genes, and the cause of the others is not known. That table is the source of V, J and clone size, and D and trimming were worked out from the DNA. The sample table records a few hundred thousand clones; almost 90% of these occur just once. The ten largest account for 3.5% to 4.5% of the sample.

Sequencing was carried out using PBMCs or T cells enriched from blood (not recorded which). The source is a woman aged 18-35 years with acute COVID-19. This receptor chain uses TRBV28 and TRBJ1-3; TRBD1 is perhaps the D gene, given 5 matching bases. The nucleotide sequence reads TGTGCCAGTTGGACGGGGGGATTCTCTGGAAACACCATATATTTT. This is translated as CASWTGGFSGNTIYF.